These 19 T cell receptor beta chains share one sample of origin, sequenced in a study of control samples from healthy donors and cancer patients. Assay: immunoSEQ multiplex PCR; the TCRdb copy retains only in-frame clones and omits some. In the table there are roughly 130,000 clones, 80% to 95% of which are singletons. The specimen was blood. These receptors were obtained from a man aged 18 to 30 in good health.

The CDR3 nucleotides read TGTGCCAGCAGCAGCGGGACGGTCTACGAGCAGTACGTC. Translated, it gives CASSSGTVYEQYV. V gene TRBV5-6 combines with J gene TRBJ2-7; 7 nucleotides line up with TRBD2. This CDR3 is built from 13 residues. CDR1 is SGHDT and CDR2 is YYEEEE in the germline V gene. With 4 bases clipped from V and 3 bases from J, the junction kept 4 bases outside the gene matches.

This chain connects TRBV10-1 to TRBJ1-4; D possibly corresponds to TRBD1 (5 bases). V lost 6 bases and J 5 bases, leaving 7 bases between the germline ends. Per the germline V gene, CDR1 is WNHNN and CDR2 is SYGVQD (reference sequence). The CDR3 runs 12 residues. The CDR3 nucleotides read TGCGCCAGCAGCGGGACGAATGAAAAACTGTTTTTT. Translated, it gives CASSGTNEKLFF.

This clone appeared once. The CDR3 protein is CASSQVYSRLAGNEQFF. The CDR3 coding sequence is TGCGCCAGCAGCCAAGTTTATTCGAGGCTAGCAGGGAATGAGCAGTTCTTC. V and J are TRBV4-1 and TRBJ2-1, with D perhaps TRBD1 or TRBD2 (5 bases each). The germline V gene encodes CDR1 MGHRA and CDR2 YSYEKL. The length of the CDR3 is 17 residues. V gave up 1 base and J gave up 7 bases, with 20 bases separating them.

This clone was observed once. The chain joins TRBV19 to TRBJ1-6; D remains unclear. V shed 2 bases and J shed 2 bases, with 10 bases lying between them. The CDR3 runs 16 residues. The germline V gene has CDR1 LNHDA and CDR2 SQIVND (reference sequence). The CDR3 loop reads CASSISATTYNSPLHF. The CDR3, as DNA: TGTGCCAGTAGTATAAGTGCCACCACCTATAATTCACCCCTCCACTTT.

J is TRBJ1-4 and V is TRBV25-1; TRBD1 matches 10 bases. Unmatched junction bases numbered 4, after V lost 3 bases and J lost 9 bases. The CDR3 is 14 residues long. Per the germline V gene, CDR1 is MGHDK and CDR2 is SYGVNS. CDR3 sequence: CASSEDRGMQKLFF. Written as DNA, the CDR3 is TGTGCCAGCAGTGAGGACAGGGGGATGCAAAAACTGTTTTTT.

V gene TRBV19 combines with J gene TRBJ1-4; possibly TRBD1 for D (5 bases). CDR1 is LNHDA, CDR2 SQIVND, per germline (reference sequence). This CDR3 spans 16 amino acids. Trimming pared 3 bases from V and 3 bases from J, leaving 14 bases between. CDR3 sequence: CASSMTSWGANEKLFF. The CDR3 DNA reads TGTGCCAGTAGTATGACGTCCTGGGGCGCTAATGAAAAACTGTTTTTT.

The chain carries TRBV2 and TRBJ1-5, with TRBD1 identical over 10 bases. Germline values: CDR1 SNHLY, CDR2 FYNNEI. The CDR3 runs 14 residues. V dropped 7 bases and J dropped 5; count of bases not matched to a gene: 5. This chain's CDR3 is CASIPGQGDQPQHF. As DNA, the CDR3 is TGTGCCAGCATCCCTGGACAGGGGGATCAGCCCCAGCATTTT.

Only one count was recorded for this clone. This sequence joins TRBV28 and TRBJ2-7; 7 bases agree with TRBD1. The CDR3 loop spans 14 amino acids. Unmatched junction bases numbered 7, after V lost 6 bases and J lost 2 bases. Per the germline V gene, CDR1 is MDHEN and CDR2 is SYDVKM. This chain's CDR3 is CASRQGVGAYEQYF. The DNA for the CDR3 is TGTGCCAGCAGGCAGGGGGTAGGGGCCTACGAGCAGTACTTC. Supplemented by reference TRBV28 and TRBJ2-7, the full variable domain reads DVKVTQSSRYLVKRTGEKVFLECVQDMDHENMFWYRQDPGLGLRLIYFSYDVKMKEKGDIPEGYSVSREKKERFSLILESASTNQTSMYLCASRQGVGAYEQYFGPGTRLTVT.

V and J are TRBV11-1 and TRBJ2-7, with 15 nucleotides matching TRBD2. The CDR3 is made up of 15 amino acids. Germline CDR1 and CDR2: SGHAT and FQDESV (reference sequence). J was trimmed by 5 bases and V by 3 bases; bases with no gene match: 2. The CDR3 spells CASSLGLAGGNEQYF. CDR3 bases: TGTGCCAGCAGCTTGGGACTAGCGGGGGGCAACGAGCAGTACTTC.

The chain combines TRBV7-2 with TRBJ1-1; D is uncertain. Between the trimmed V and J ends, which lost 4 bases and 8 bases, there was a span of 17 bases. The CDR3 has 14 amino acids. From germline, CDR1 is SGHTA and CDR2 FQGNSA. CDR3 coding DNA: TGTGCCAGCAGCTATCAGGTCCAGACTGGGGAAGCTTTCTTT. Its translation is CASSYQVQTGEAFF.

The V call is TRBV7-9, the J call TRBJ2-3; tentative D call: TRBD2 (5 bases). V gave up 5 bases and J gave up 1 base, with 13 bases separating them. This CDR3 has 15 residues. From germline, CDR1 is SEHNR and CDR2 FQNEAQ (reference sequence). The CDR3 DNA reads as TGTGCCAGCAGCACAGAACGAGGGCGCACAGATACGCAGTATTTT. Translation: CASSTERGRTDTQYF. Full variable domain (rest looked up from reference TRBV7-9 and TRBJ2-3): DTGVSQNPRHKITKRGQNVTFRCDPISEHNRLYWYRQTLGQGPEFLTYFQNEAQLEKSRLLSDRFSAERPKGSFSTLEIQRTEQGDSAMYLCASSTERGRTDTQYFGPGTRLTVL.

This rearrangement joins TRBV2 to TRBJ1-1; tentatively, D is TRBD1 (6 bases). The CDR3 loop spans 15 amino acids. Germline V lookup: CDR1 SNHLY, CDR2 FYNNEI. Trimming took off 3 bases at V and 1 base at J, with 12 bases between the two ends. The CDR3 nucleotides are TGTGCCAGCAGTGACCGACAGGATGCGAACACTGAAGCTTTCTTT. Translation: CASSDRQDANTEAFF.

This clone was counted once. The chain has TRBV7-9 and TRBJ1-1; 8 nucleotides match TRBD1. The CDR3 contains 16 residues. CDR1 is SEHNR, CDR2 FQNEAQ, per germline (reference sequence). J gave up 11 bases and V 4 bases, and 18 bases lay outside the gene matches. CDR3 DNA: TGTGCCAGCAGCTCAGTGGGGGAACCCGACAGGGGTGCGGCTTTCTTT. Translating it yields CASSSVGEPDRGAAFF.

V gene TRBV5-5 combines with J gene TRBJ2-3, with D tentatively TRBD2 (5 bases). The CDR3 covers 16 residues. V lost 3 bases and J 2 bases, leaving 16 bases between the germline ends. CDR1 SGHKS and CDR2 YYEKEE come from the germline V gene (reference sequence). Here the CDR3 reads CASSSQLERVTDTQYF. CDR3 DNA sequence: TGTGCCAGCAGCTCCCAACTAGAAAGGGTCACAGATACGCAGTATTTT. Filled out from reference TRBV5-5 and TRBJ2-3, the complete variable domain reads DAGVTQSPTHLIKTRGQQVTLRCSPISGHKSVSWYQQVLGQGPQFIFQYYEKEERGRGNFPDRFSARQFPNYSSELNVNALLLGDSALYLCASSSQLERVTDTQYFGPGTRLTVL.

The V call is TRBV24-1, the J call TRBJ2-1; 7 bases line up with TRBD1. The V and J ends lost 2 bases and 4 bases, in that order; junction bases with no gene match: 10. There are 17 residues in the CDR3. The germline CDR1 and CDR2 sequences are KGHDR and SFDVKD. The CDR3 loop reads CATSDSTSTGWYNEQFF. The CDR3 bases are TGTGCCACCAGTGATTCTACATCGACAGGGTGGTACAATGAGCAGTTCTTC.

This clone was detected only a few times. The genes are TRBV2 and TRBJ1-1, with D tentatively TRBD1 (6 bases). The germline V gene encodes CDR1 SNHLY and CDR2 FYNNEI. The CDR3 consists of 15 residues. V was cut by 4 bases and J by 1 base, with 13 bases left in between. The CDR3 nucleotides read TGTGCCAGCAGTGGGCAGGGGAGGGGGAACACTGAAGCTTTCTTT. Its translation is CASSGQGRGNTEAFF.

This clone has just a few counts. The chain links TRBV6-5 to TRBJ2-2, with 12 bases identical to TRBD2. V lost 6 bases, J lost 6 bases, and 5 bases stayed unmatched. Germline CDR1 is MNHEY and CDR2 is SVGAGI. The CDR3 has 15 residues. The CDR3 spells CASRASGRAPGELFF. In DNA form, the CDR3 reads TGTGCCAGCAGGGCTAGCGGGAGGGCCCCCGGGGAGCTGTTTTTT.

The chain links TRBV6-2 or TRBV6-3 to TRBJ2-3, with no clear D. Germline CDR1 reads MNHEY; CDR2 reads SVGEGT. Trimming cost V 2 bases and J 0 bases, with 6 bases left between them. The CDR3 spans 14 residues. The CDR3 sequence: CASSYPDSTDTQYF. DNA for the CDR3: TGTGCCAGCAGTTACCCGGACAGCACAGATACGCAGTATTTT.

This chain links TRBV28 with TRBJ2-2; 8 bases map to TRBD2. The CDR3 covers 17 residues. Germline loops: CDR1 MDHEN, CDR2 SYDVKM. Unmatched junction bases numbered 17, after V lost 6 bases and J lost 8 bases. In nucleotides, the CDR3 is TGTGCCAGCAGCACCCTTTGGAGCGGGGGAAGTCCAGGGGAGCTGTTTTTT. This sequence encodes CASSTLWSGGSPGELFF.